Listed below are T cell receptor beta chains from one sample, sequenced in a study of radiotherapy plus CTLA-4 blockade in lung cancer. Sequencing used immunoSEQ multiplex PCR; TCRdb keeps in-frame clones, though not all of them. The sample carries tens of thousands of clones, approximately 76% recorded once. Sequencing was performed on peripheral blood, taken from a patient treated with radiotherapy plus ipilimumab. The receptors come from a human donor with non-small cell lung cancer whose response to radiotherapy plus ipilimumab could not be evaluated. Some clones in this sample may be carry-over from other donors' samples. The CDR3 runs from the conserved cysteine through the conserved F or W.

CDR3 length | J gene | V gene | CDR3 protein
15 | TRBJ1-5 | TRBV5-1 | CASSIGTGENQPQHF
11 | TRBJ2-7 | TRBV29-1 | CSVDRGYEQYF
17 | TRBJ1-2 | TRBV5-6 | CASSSWTGPGVNYGYTF
15 | TRBJ1-2 | TRBV28 | CASSRTGRANYGYTF
16 | TRBJ1-1 | TRBV5-4 | CASTPGGAYRNTEAFF
18 | TRBJ1-6 | TRBV27 | CASSLWGSLSSYNSPLHF
13 | TRBJ1-6 | TRBV5-1 | CASSLDNNSPLHF
15 | TRBJ2-3 | TRBV18 | CASSPQIGGTDTQYF
13 | TRBJ1-2 | TRBV6-1 | CASSESGSYGYTF
18 | TRBJ2-5 | TRBV7-9 | CASSSTPRRTSGQETQYF
15 | TRBJ1-4 | TRBV19 | CASSTAGVPAKGLFF
14 | TRBJ2-1 | TRBV29-1 | CSVSSSGGAAEQFF
15 | TRBJ1-4 | TRBV5-1 | CASSGSGTGEEKLFF
14 | TRBJ2-6 | TRBV14 | CASSHSSGANVLTF
16 | TRBJ2-5 | TRBV5-1 | CASSPGTSGGRETQYF
15 | TRBJ2-3 | TRBV2 | CASSARESGTDTQYF
16 | TRBJ2-3 | TRBV7-9 | CASSLELAGGRDTQYF
13 | TRBJ1-4 | TRBV6-5 | CASRQGLSEKLFF
15 | TRBJ1-6 | TRBV7-3 | CASSFGRQVGSPLHF
17 | TRBJ1-4 | TRBV9 | CASSVDPFGTTNEKLFF
14 | TRBJ1-4 | TRBV18 | CASSPVGAGEKLFF
14 | TRBJ2-7 | TRBV6-5 | CASSSAGTGNEQYF
14 | TRBJ2-1 | TRBV9 | CASSQGLATSVQFF
11 | TRBJ2-7 | TRBV14 | CASSHSYEQYF